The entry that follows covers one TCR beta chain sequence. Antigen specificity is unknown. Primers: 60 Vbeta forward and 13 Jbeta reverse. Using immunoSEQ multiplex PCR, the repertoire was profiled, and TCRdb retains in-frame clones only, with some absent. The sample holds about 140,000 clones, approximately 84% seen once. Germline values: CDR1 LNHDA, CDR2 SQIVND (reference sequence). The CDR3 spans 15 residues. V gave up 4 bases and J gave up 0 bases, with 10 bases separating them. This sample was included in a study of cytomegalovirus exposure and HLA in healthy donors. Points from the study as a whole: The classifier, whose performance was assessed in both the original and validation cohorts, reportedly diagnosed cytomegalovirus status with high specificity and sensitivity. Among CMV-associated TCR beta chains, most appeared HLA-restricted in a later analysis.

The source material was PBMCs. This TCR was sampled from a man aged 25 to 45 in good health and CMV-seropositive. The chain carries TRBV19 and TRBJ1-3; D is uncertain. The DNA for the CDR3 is TGTGCCAGTAGTACTGGGCCGCGCTCTGGAAACACCATATATTTT. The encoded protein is CASSTGPRSGNTIYF.